These 11 T cell receptor beta chains came from one sample sequenced in a study of shared clonotypes between healthy human individuals. Measured with immunoSEQ multiplex PCR; TCRdb has only the in-frame clones, and not every one. The sample lists roughly 1,600,000 clones, about 98.5% occurring once. The sample was naive CD4+ T cells sorted from blood. Subset specified: CD45RA+ positively selected. These receptors originate from a man aged 25 to 45 in good health.

The chain is built from TRBV7-2 and TRBJ2-7, with D perhaps assigned TRBD1 or TRBD2 (5 bases each). This CDR3 has 12 residues. Germline values: CDR1 SGHTA, CDR2 FQGNSA. V was cut by 1 base and J by 12 bases, with 13 bases left in between. The CDR3 sequence is CASSLDRGRRYF. The CDR3 DNA reads as TGTGCCAGCAGCTTAGACCGGGGCCGGAGGTACTTC.

This rearrangement joins TRBV6-5 to TRBJ1-2; no clear D gene. Germline CDR1 and CDR2: MNHEY and SVGAGI. The CDR3 totals 15 residues. Trimming removed 2 bases from V and 1 base from J, with 11 bases in between. The CDR3, as DNA: TGTGCCAGCAGTTACCTCGCGACGGATAACTATGGCTACACCTTC. As protein: CASSYLATDNYGYTF.

The J gene is TRBJ2-3, the V gene TRBV2, with D unresolved. The CDR3 is made up of 14 amino acids. V was trimmed by 6 bases and J by 0 bases, leaving 10 bases between them. CDR1 and CDR2 from the germline V gene are SNHLY and FYNNEI. The CDR3 DNA reads as TGTGCCAGCAGCAAGGACCCAAGCACAGATACGCAGTATTTT. Translation: CASSKDPSTDTQYF.

The chain recombines TRBV4-1 with TRBJ2-2; TRBD1 aligns across 9 bases. The ends lost 0 bases at V and 7 bases at J; junction bases unmatched: 15. The germline V gene has CDR1 MGHRA and CDR2 YSYEKL. This CDR3 comprises 19 residues. CDR3 amino acids: CASSQDFYGQGWLGGELFF. The CDR3 DNA reads TGCGCCAGCAGCCAAGATTTCTATGGACAGGGGTGGTTAGGCGGGGAGCTGTTTTTT.

The chain recombines TRBV5-1 with TRBJ1-2; 8 bases align to TRBD1. Germline loops: CDR1 SGHRS, CDR2 YFSETQ. Trimming at V came to 0 bases and at J to 11 bases, leaving 3 bases not matched to a gene. The CDR3 contains 12 residues. The CDR3 nucleotides read TGCGCCAGCAGCTTGGCGACAGGGGCTTACACCTTC. Its protein product is CASSLATGAYTF.

The rearrangement uses TRBV28 and TRBJ2-1; D is possibly TRBD2 (6 bases). The germline V gene encodes CDR1 MDHEN and CDR2 SYDVKM. This CDR3 spans 14 amino acids. Trimming cost V 5 bases and J 6 bases, with 14 bases left between them. CDR3 in DNA: TGTGCCAGCAGTCCCCTCGGGGGATCCAATGAGCAGTTCTTC. It yields the protein CASSPLGGSNEQFF.

The chain employs TRBV18 and TRBJ2-1; tentative D call: TRBD1 (6 bases). The ends were cut back, 1 base at V and 6 bases at J, with 10 bases in the middle. This CDR3 contains 14 residues. CDR1 is KGHSH and CDR2 is LQKENI in the germline V gene. The CDR3 sequence is CASSPLTDSNEQFF. Here the CDR3 DNA reads TGTGCCAGCTCACCACTGACGGACAGCAATGAGCAGTTCTTC.

The CDR3 DNA is TGTGCCTGGAGTGAGGGCGGTGGCTACACCTTC. Its translation is CAWSEGGGYTF. V and J are TRBV30 and TRBJ1-2; D uncertain. CDR3 length: 11 amino acids. Trimming shortened V by 1 base and J by 7 bases, and 7 bases separated the two germline ends. CDR1 GTSNPN and CDR2 SVGIG come from the germline V gene (reference sequence).

The gene calls are TRBV28 and TRBJ2-3, with 10 bases lining up with TRBD1. The CDR3 extends over 15 amino acids. CDR1 is MDHEN, CDR2 SYDVKM, per germline. V gave up 8 bases and J gave up 2 bases; unmatched junction bases: 7. The CDR3 DNA follows: TGTGCCAGCGGTGGACAGGGGGTTAACACAGATACGCAGTATTTT. Translated, it gives CASGGQGVNTDTQYF.

This chain connects TRBV4-1 to TRBJ2-5; D perhaps matches TRBD1 (5 bases). Trimming took off 6 bases at V and 5 bases at J, with 13 bases between the two ends. The CDR3 loop spans 13 amino acids. Per the germline V gene, CDR1 is MGHRA and CDR2 is YSYEKL. CDR3 residues: CASSEGVWETQYF. DNA of the CDR3: TGCGCCAGCAGTGAAGGGGTTTGGGAGACCCAGTACTTC.

V gene TRBV6-6 combines with J gene TRBJ2-2; the match to TRBD1 covers 7 bases. The CDR3 has 12 amino acids. The germline CDR1 and CDR2 sequences are MNHNY and SVGAGI (reference sequence). V shed 6 bases and J 6 bases; nucleotides not matched to a gene: 1. CDR3 nucleotide sequence: TGTGCCAGCAGGACAGGGCCCGGGGAGCTGTTTTTT. Translating it yields CASRTGPGELFF.